This T cell receptor beta chain stems from a study of PD-L1 blockade in urothelial cancer. The wider study: Per blood sample, T cells had a median of around 140,000.

Documented time point: peripheral blood 6 weeks after treatment start. TCRdb's copy holds only in-frame clones and misses some; the assay was immunoSEQ multiplex PCR. Among about 120,000 clones listed, around 89% were seen once. With V trimmed by 7 bases and J by 3 bases, 11 bases remained unmatched. This CDR3 has 15 amino acids. The germline CDR1 and CDR2 sequences are MDHEN and SYDVKM. The chain joins TRBV28 to TRBJ2-7, with 8 positions matching TRBD1. This clonotype was obtained from a man aged 60-69 years with urothelial cancer. The sequencing used PBMCs, collected around atezolizumab (anti-PD-L1) treatment. CDR3 residues: CASIHKTGAVYEQYF. The CDR3 coding sequence is TGTGCCAGCATCCACAAGACAGGGGCGGTCTACGAGCAGTACTTC. The full variable domain, in which reference TRBV28 and TRBJ2-7 provide the parts outside the CDR3, is DVKVTQSSRYLVKRTGEKVFLECVQDMDHENMFWYRQDPGLGLRLIYFSYDVKMKEKGDIPEGYSVSREKKERFSLILESASTNQTSMYLCASIHKTGAVYEQYFGPGTRLTVT.